The entry that follows covers one T cell receptor beta chain sequence. Its antigen remains unidentified. The source of the sample is a study of PD-1 blockade in classical Hodgkin lymphoma. Study-wide points: Healthy donors reportedly exceeded newly diagnosed patients in baseline TCR diversity.

Germline values: CDR1 MNHEY, CDR2 SVGAGI. V was trimmed by 0 bases and J by 4 bases, leaving 12 bases between them. The CDR3 length is 15 residues. All patients experienced relapse after autologous stem cell transplantation, and brentuximab vedotin exposure was variable. Libraries were prepared by immunoSEQ multiplex PCR; TCRdb keeps only in-frame clonotypes and omits some of them. The profile shows tens of thousands of clones, over 60% of them singletons. This sample comprised peripheral blood mononuclear cells (PBMCs), obtained at baseline. The receptor's source is a human donor with classical Hodgkin lymphoma. V is TRBV6-5 and J is TRBJ1-1; weak D call: TRBD1 (5 bases). CDR3 nucleotides: TGTGCCAGCAGTTACTCGAGCGGGGGAAGCACTGAAGCTTTCTTT. Protein sequence: CASSYSSGGSTEAFF.